Shown below are 3 T cell receptor beta chains from a single sample sequenced in a study of PD-L1 blockade in urothelial cancer listed by TCRdb under 2017. The library was prepared using the immunoSEQ multiplex PCR assay. TCRdb limited this immuneACCESS table to in-frame rearrangements with V and J called. A share of clones is missing; checked studies link under half to unresolved V genes, and the rest is unexplained. Here the sample has under 150,000 clones; around 89% occur a single time. Over 1.5% of the sample lies in the top ten. Interpreted using the paper, the time point label stands for: peripheral blood 6 weeks after treatment start. Sequencing used PBMCs, obtained around atezolizumab (anti-PD-L1) treatment. These receptors all come from a man aged 60-69 years with urothelial cancer.

The chain combines TRBV7-9 with TRBJ1-5, with 8 bases matching TRBD1. The germline gives CDR1 SEHNR, CDR2 FQNEAQ (reference sequence). The CDR3 length is 17 residues. The V and J ends lost 5 bases and 0 bases, in that order; junction bases with no gene match: 9. CDR3 loop: CASSTDREYYSNQPQHF. The CDR3 coding sequence is TGTGCCAGCAGCACGGACAGGGAGTACTATAGCAATCAGCCCCAGCATTTT.

The chain joins TRBV27 to TRBJ2-7; tentatively, D is TRBD2 (5 bases). Germline V gene lookup returns CDR1 MNHEY and CDR2 SMNVEV (reference sequence). This CDR3 region has 13 residues. V was shortened by 0 bases and J by 9 bases, with 12 bases between the two germline ends. The CDR3 loop reads CASSLSPGLVQYF. In DNA, the CDR3 is TGTGCCAGCAGTTTATCGCCGGGATTAGTGCAGTACTTC.

V is TRBV4-1 and J is TRBJ1-2; D unresolved. This CDR3 comprises 14 residues. V was clipped by 2 bases and J by 4 bases, with 11 bases between them. Germline V gives CDR1 MGHRA, CDR2 YSYEKL. CDR3 sequence reads: CASSQHERGYGYTF. The CDR3 DNA is TGCGCCAGCAGCCAACATGAACGGGGCTATGGCTACACCTTC.